The 27 T cell receptor beta chains below come from one sample, sequenced in a study of T cell responses to AZD1222 COVID-19 vaccine. Only in-frame clones appear in the TCRdb table, and some are missing; sequencing was by immunoSEQ multiplex PCR. The sample lists about 120,000 clones; 88% were seen once. This sample comprised peripheral blood, obtained on day 0 of AZD1222 vaccination. These receptors were taken from an adult in good health.

This chain joins TRBV28 and TRBJ1-2; weak D call: TRBD1 (5 bases). Per germline, CDR1 MDHEN and CDR2 SYDVKM. The CDR3 consists of 13 residues. Trimming took 7 bases from V and 6 from J, leaving 15 bases between them. The CDR3 DNA sequence: TGTGCCAGCACCGACGGGGGATTTAATGGCTACACCTTC. It codes for CASTDGGFNGYTF.

V is TRBV7-2 and J is TRBJ2-1; D may be TRBD2 (5 bases). The CDR3 extends over 13 amino acids. Trimming took 3 bases from V and 7 from J, leaving 10 bases between them. Germline CDR1 and CDR2: SGHTA and FQGNSA. CDR3 sequence (DNA): TGTGCCAGCAGCTTCGAGGGCGGGAATGAGCAGTTCTTC. Protein sequence: CASSFEGGNEQFF.

V and J are TRBV9 and TRBJ2-1; 9 bases align to TRBD1. With V trimmed by 4 bases and J by 4 bases, 3 bases remained unmatched. Germline loops: CDR1 SGDLS, CDR2 YYNGEE. The CDR3 has 14 amino acids. The CDR3 protein is CASSTGTGYNEQFF. The CDR3 DNA reads TGTGCCAGCAGCACAGGGACAGGGTACAATGAGCAGTTCTTC.

This chain joins TRBV30 and TRBJ1-3; D remains ambiguous. With 4 bases removed from V and 0 bases from J, the gap between germline ends came to 10 bases. The CDR3 consists of 14 residues. Germline V gene lookup returns CDR1 GTSNPN and CDR2 SVGIG (reference sequence). The CDR3 spells CAWTRSSSGNTIYF. The CDR3 DNA sequence: TGTGCCTGGACCAGGAGCAGCTCTGGAAACACCATATATTTT. Full variable domain (missing parts from reference TRBV30 and TRBJ1-3): SQTIHQWPATLVQPVGSPLSLECTVEGTSNPNLYWYRQAAGRGLQLLFYSVGIGQISSEVPQNLSASRPQDRQFILSSKKLLLSDSGFYLCAWTRSSSGNTIYFGEGSWLTVV.

This clone has only one observation. This rearrangement joins TRBV15 to TRBJ2-1, with TRBD1 identical over 7 bases. CDR1 is LNHNV, CDR2 YYDKDF, per germline (reference sequence). CDR3 length: 14 amino acids. Trimming took 8 bases from V and 8 from J; bases not matched to a gene: 12. The CDR3 here is CATGLLGQAYEQFF. DNA of the CDR3: TGTGCCACCGGGTTATTAGGACAGGCATATGAGCAGTTCTTC.

This clone appeared once. The CDR3 region is CASSSRMAPETQYF. CDR3 nucleotides: TGTGCCAGCAGTTCGAGGATGGCCCCAGAGACCCAGTACTTC. This chain connects TRBV28 to TRBJ2-5; no firm D call. V was shortened by 4 bases and J by 4 bases, with 13 bases between the two germline ends. CDR3 size: 14 residues. CDR1 MDHEN and CDR2 SYDVKM come from the germline V gene. The entire variable domain, with the rest obtained from reference TRBV28 and TRBJ2-5, is as follows: DVKVTQSSRYLVKRTGEKVFLECVQDMDHENMFWYRQDPGLGLRLIYFSYDVKMKEKGDIPEGYSVSREKKERFSLILESASTNQTSMYLCASSSRMAPETQYFGPGTRLLVL.

V and J are TRBV27 and TRBJ1-6; a possible D gene is TRBD1 (6 bases). The V gene's germline CDR1 is MNHEY and CDR2 SMNVEV (reference sequence). V was clipped by 4 bases and J by 8 bases, with 15 bases between them. The CDR3 is 15 residues long. The CDR3 sequence is CASSSQGPPYSPLHF. CDR3 nucleotide sequence: TGTGCCAGCAGTTCCCAGGGGCCTCCCTATTCACCCCTCCACTTT.

The V call is TRBV7-3, the J call TRBJ1-2; D not resolved. CDR1 and CDR2 from the germline V gene are SGHTA and FQGTGA. This CDR3 is built from 13 residues. The ends were cut back, 0 bases at V and 7 bases at J, with 9 bases in the middle. The CDR3 sequence is CASSLTGGRGYTF. In DNA form, the CDR3 reads TGTGCCAGCAGCTTAACTGGTGGTCGTGGCTACACCTTC. The complete variable domain, with remaining parts taken from reference TRBV7-3 and TRBJ1-2, reads GAGVSQTPSNKVTEKGKYVELRCDPISGHTALYWYRQSLGQGPEFLIYFQGTGAADDSGLPNDRFFAVRPEGSVSTLKIQRTERGDSAVYLCASSLTGGRGYTFGSGTRLTVV.

This chain uses TRBV9 with TRBJ1-6; the D gene is possibly TRBD1 (5 bases). This CDR3 has 15 residues. Germline loops: CDR1 SGDLS, CDR2 YYNGEE. V was clipped by 4 bases and J by 7 bases, with 15 bases between them. The CDR3 region has the DNA TGTGCCAGCAGCCCACAGGCGGACCTCAATTCACCCCTCCACTTT. Translated, it gives CASSPQADLNSPLHF.

V usage is TRBV5-1 and J usage is TRBJ1-1, with TRBD1 matching over 8 bases. The CDR3 runs to 16 residues. Germline-derived CDR1 and CDR2 are SGHRS and YFSETQ. With V trimmed by 5 bases and J by 0 bases, 9 bases remained unmatched. CDR3 region: CASRTDPGGVNTEAFF. The CDR3 nucleotides read TGCGCCAGCAGAACCGACCCAGGGGGCGTGAACACTGAAGCTTTCTTT.

V is TRBV9 and J is TRBJ1-2; tentative D call: TRBD1 (5 bases). V shed 0 bases and J shed 7 bases, with 13 bases lying between them. The V gene's germline CDR1 is SGDLS and CDR2 YYNGEE. The CDR3 is 14 residues long. CDR3 loop: CASSVGGGTAGYTF. In nucleotides, the CDR3 is TGTGCCAGCAGCGTAGGCGGGGGAACTGCTGGCTACACCTTC.

This chain joins TRBV27 and TRBJ1-2; 8 bases map to TRBD1. With 8 bases clipped from V and 4 bases from J, the junction kept 6 bases outside the gene matches. This CDR3 spans 13 amino acids. Per the germline V gene, CDR1 is MNHEY and CDR2 is SMNVEV (reference sequence). The CDR3 reads CASGLDRGYGYTF. CDR3 nucleotide sequence: TGTGCCAGCGGCCTCGACAGGGGCTATGGCTACACCTTC.

The rearrangement links TRBV30 to TRBJ1-1; 7 bases are a match to TRBD1. Losses at the gene ends were 7 bases for V and 5 bases for J; bases not matched to a gene: 10. Germline CDR1 and CDR2: GTSNPN and SVGIG (reference sequence). The CDR3 is 13 residues long. The CDR3 nucleotides read TGTGCCTACACTACAGGGGCAGGGACTGAAGCTTTCTTT. Amino acid sequence: CAYTTGAGTEAFF.

The rearrangement uses TRBV6-5 and TRBJ2-7; 13 nucleotides line up with TRBD2. The CDR3 is 15 residues long. Germline assignment: CDR1 MNHEY and CDR2 SVGAGI. V trimming: 6 bases; J trimming: 5 bases; junction bases outside the gene matches: 7. The CDR3 loop reads CASSRTSGRAHEQYF. The CDR3, as DNA: TGTGCCAGCAGCCGGACTAGCGGGAGAGCCCACGAGCAGTACTTC.

The sample holds a few counts of this clone. Other DNA sequences in the sample encode the same CDR3. This chain uses TRBV4-2 with TRBJ2-2, with 9 bases matching TRBD2. Germline assignment: CDR1 LGHNA and CDR2 YNFKEQ. The CDR3 runs to 15 residues. The trim removed 3 bases at V and 2 bases at J, leaving 1 base unmatched. CDR3 nucleotides: TGTGCCAGCAGCCAGACTAGCGGCAACACCGGGGAGCTGTTTTTT. Its translation: CASSQTSGNTGELFF.

The V and J genes are TRBV11-2 and TRBJ2-1; tentative D call: TRBD2 (6 bases). The V end lost 5 bases, the J end lost 1 base, and 12 bases lay between the germline ends. The CDR3 has 15 amino acids. The germline gives CDR1 SGHAT, CDR2 FQNNGV. The CDR3 DNA sequence: TGTGCCAGCAGCCCCCAGCGGGTTTCCTACAATGAGCAGTTCTTC. This sequence encodes CASSPQRVSYNEQFF.

The chain couples TRBV5-6 to TRBJ1-6, with D hard to call. Deletions cut 0 bases from V and 3 bases from J, with 10 bases between. In germline, CDR1 is SGHDT, CDR2 YYEEEE. This CDR3 has 16 residues. The CDR3 sequence: CASSLGGPGYNSPLHF. The CDR3 DNA reads as TGTGCCAGCAGCTTGGGAGGGCCCGGCTATAATTCACCCCTCCACTTT.

The chain combines TRBV5-1 with TRBJ2-7; 7 positions match TRBD2. V lost 0 bases to trimming and J lost 2 bases; unmatched junction nucleotides: 2. CDR3 size: 14 residues. Germline CDR1 SGHRS, CDR2 YFSETQ. DNA for the CDR3: TGCGCCAGCAGCTTGGGGGGACTAACCTACGAGCAGTACTTC. This encodes CASSLGGLTYEQYF.

The V gene is TRBV6-2 or TRBV6-3, the J gene TRBJ2-1; TRBD2 aligns across 14 bases. Germline V gene data show CDR1 as MNHEY and CDR2 as SVGEGT. This CDR3 region has 16 residues. Trimming took 2 bases from V and 9 from J; bases not matched to a gene: 6. CDR3 region: CASSYPGLAGALEQFF. DNA of the CDR3: TGTGCCAGCAGTTACCCGGGACTAGCGGGAGCGCTTGAGCAGTTCTTC.

V is TRBV28 and J is TRBJ1-5, with D possibly TRBD1 on 5 matching bases. Germline V gene lookup returns CDR1 MDHEN and CDR2 SYDVKM. This CDR3 contains 15 residues. V lost 6 bases and J lost 3, with 15 bases in between. Here the CDR3 reads CASSAPMGDNQPQHF. CDR3 nucleotides: TGTGCCAGCAGCGCTCCGATGGGGGACAATCAGCCCCAGCATTTT.

The gene calls are TRBV7-2 and TRBJ1-1; D is perhaps TRBD1 (5 bases). Trimming shortened V by 3 bases and J by 3 bases, and 11 bases separated the two germline ends. Germline V lookup: CDR1 SGHTA, CDR2 FQGNSA. The CDR3 length is 14 residues. CDR3 in amino acids: CASSLPGRYTEAFF. DNA of the CDR3: TGTGCCAGCAGCTTGCCGGGACGGTACACTGAAGCTTTCTTT.

This clone was picked up a small number of times. The chain combines TRBV5-4 with TRBJ2-2; D is perhaps TRBD2 (5 bases). Deletions cut 4 bases from V and 1 base from J, with 14 bases between. This CDR3 spans 16 amino acids. Germline V gene data show CDR1 as SGHNT and CDR2 as YYREEE (reference sequence). The CDR3 DNA follows: TGTGCCAGCAGCGCCACTAGATTACAGAACACCGGGGAGCTGTTTTTT. As protein: CASSATRLQNTGELFF.

The chain is built from TRBV6-1 and TRBJ2-1, with TRBD2 matching 8 bases. Per the germline V gene, CDR1 is MNHNS and CDR2 is SASEGT. With V trimmed by 2 bases and J by 0 bases, 0 bases remained unmatched. CDR3 length: 15 residues. The CDR3 loop is CASSELAGSYNEQFF. The CDR3 bases are TGTGCCAGCAGTGAACTAGCGGGCTCCTACAATGAGCAGTTCTTC.

This sequence joins TRBV29-1 and TRBJ2-2; 10 nucleotides agree with TRBD2. V lost 4 bases, J lost 3 bases, and 5 bases stayed unmatched. Germline CDR1 reads SQVTM; CDR2 reads ANQGSEA. The CDR3 is 15 amino acids. This CDR3 is CSVGGTSVYTGELFF. In DNA form, the CDR3 reads TGCAGCGTTGGGGGGACTAGCGTTTACACCGGGGAGCTGTTTTTT.

The genes are TRBV30 and TRBJ1-1; no clear D. The germline V gene encodes CDR1 GTSNPN and CDR2 SVGIG (reference sequence). Trimming took off 5 bases at V and 5 bases at J, with 15 bases between the two ends. This CDR3 has 13 residues. CDR3 bases: TGTGCCTGGTCCCCCGGGGTGGAAACTGAAGCTTTCTTT. This translates into CAWSPGVETEAFF.

The CDR3 here is CASSQVLSRYNEQFF. The CDR3 bases are TGCGCCAGCAGCCAAGTCCTATCCAGGTACAATGAGCAGTTCTTC. This chain joins TRBV4-1 and TRBJ2-1; D remains unclear. The CDR3 contains 15 residues. The V gene lost 1 base and the J gene lost 4 bases, with 11 bases spanning the gap. Germline-derived CDR1 and CDR2 are MGHRA and YSYEKL.

The V call is TRBV2, the J call TRBJ1-6; 7 bases fit TRBD1. The ends lost 8 bases at V and 3 bases at J; junction bases unmatched: 4. The CDR3 length is 14 residues. Germline V lookup: CDR1 SNHLY, CDR2 FYNNEI. DNA of the CDR3: TGTGCCAGCCGCGGGACAGACTATAATTCACCCCTCCACTTT. Translated, it gives CASRGTDYNSPLHF. Drawing the rest from reference TRBV2 and TRBJ1-6, the complete variable domain is EPEVTQTPSHQVTQMGQEVILRCVPISNHLYFYWYRQILGQKVEFLVSFYNNEISEKSEIFDDQFSVERPDGSNFTLKIRSTKLEDSAMYFCASRGTDYNSPLHFGNGTRLTVT.